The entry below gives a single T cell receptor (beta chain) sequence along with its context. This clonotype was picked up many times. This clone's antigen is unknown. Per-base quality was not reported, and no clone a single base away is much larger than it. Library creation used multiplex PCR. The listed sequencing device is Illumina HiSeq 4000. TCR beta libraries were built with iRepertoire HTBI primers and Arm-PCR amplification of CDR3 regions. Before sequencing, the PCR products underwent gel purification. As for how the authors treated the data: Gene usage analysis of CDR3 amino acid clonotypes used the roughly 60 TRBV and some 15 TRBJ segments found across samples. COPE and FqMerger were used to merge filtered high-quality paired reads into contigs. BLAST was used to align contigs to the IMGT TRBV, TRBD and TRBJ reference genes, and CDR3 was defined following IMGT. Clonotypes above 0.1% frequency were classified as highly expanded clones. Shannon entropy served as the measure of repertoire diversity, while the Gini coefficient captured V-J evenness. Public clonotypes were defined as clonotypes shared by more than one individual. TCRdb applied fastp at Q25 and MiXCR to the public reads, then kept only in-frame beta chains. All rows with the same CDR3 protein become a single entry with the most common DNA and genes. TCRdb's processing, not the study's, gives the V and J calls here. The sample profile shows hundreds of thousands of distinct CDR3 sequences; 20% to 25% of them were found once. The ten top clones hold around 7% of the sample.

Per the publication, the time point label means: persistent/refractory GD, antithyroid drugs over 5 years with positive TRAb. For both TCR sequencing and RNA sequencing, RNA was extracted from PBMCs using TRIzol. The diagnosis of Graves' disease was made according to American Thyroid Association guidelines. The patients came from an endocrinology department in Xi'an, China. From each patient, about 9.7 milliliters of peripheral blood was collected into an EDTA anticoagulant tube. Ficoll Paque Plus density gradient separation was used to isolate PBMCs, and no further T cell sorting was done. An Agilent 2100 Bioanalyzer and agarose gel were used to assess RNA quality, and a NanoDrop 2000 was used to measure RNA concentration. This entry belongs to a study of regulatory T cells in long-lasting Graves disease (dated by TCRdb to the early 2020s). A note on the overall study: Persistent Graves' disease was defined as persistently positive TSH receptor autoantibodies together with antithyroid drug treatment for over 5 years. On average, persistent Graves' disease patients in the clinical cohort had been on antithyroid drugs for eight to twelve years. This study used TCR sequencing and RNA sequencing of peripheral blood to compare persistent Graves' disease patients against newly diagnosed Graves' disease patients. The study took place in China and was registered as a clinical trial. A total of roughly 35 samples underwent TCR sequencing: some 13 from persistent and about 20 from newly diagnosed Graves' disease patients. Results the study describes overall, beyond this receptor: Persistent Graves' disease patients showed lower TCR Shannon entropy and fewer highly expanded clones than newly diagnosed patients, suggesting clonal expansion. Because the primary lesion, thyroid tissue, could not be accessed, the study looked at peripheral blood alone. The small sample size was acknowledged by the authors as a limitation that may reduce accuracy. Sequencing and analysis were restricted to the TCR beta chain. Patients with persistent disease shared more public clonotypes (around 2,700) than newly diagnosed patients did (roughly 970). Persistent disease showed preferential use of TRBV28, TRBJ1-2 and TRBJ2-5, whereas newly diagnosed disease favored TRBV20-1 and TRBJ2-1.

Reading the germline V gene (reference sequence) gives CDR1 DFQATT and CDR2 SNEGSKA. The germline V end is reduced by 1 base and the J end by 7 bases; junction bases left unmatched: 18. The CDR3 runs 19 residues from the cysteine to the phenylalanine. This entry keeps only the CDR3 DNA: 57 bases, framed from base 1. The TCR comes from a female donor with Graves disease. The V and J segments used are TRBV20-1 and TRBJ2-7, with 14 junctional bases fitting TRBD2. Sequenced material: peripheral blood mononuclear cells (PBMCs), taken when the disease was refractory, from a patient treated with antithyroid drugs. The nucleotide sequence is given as TGCAGTGCTAGAGGAGGATTCGGGACTAGCGGGGGTTTTGATCGTGAGCAGTACTTC. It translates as CSARGGFGTSGGFDREQYF.